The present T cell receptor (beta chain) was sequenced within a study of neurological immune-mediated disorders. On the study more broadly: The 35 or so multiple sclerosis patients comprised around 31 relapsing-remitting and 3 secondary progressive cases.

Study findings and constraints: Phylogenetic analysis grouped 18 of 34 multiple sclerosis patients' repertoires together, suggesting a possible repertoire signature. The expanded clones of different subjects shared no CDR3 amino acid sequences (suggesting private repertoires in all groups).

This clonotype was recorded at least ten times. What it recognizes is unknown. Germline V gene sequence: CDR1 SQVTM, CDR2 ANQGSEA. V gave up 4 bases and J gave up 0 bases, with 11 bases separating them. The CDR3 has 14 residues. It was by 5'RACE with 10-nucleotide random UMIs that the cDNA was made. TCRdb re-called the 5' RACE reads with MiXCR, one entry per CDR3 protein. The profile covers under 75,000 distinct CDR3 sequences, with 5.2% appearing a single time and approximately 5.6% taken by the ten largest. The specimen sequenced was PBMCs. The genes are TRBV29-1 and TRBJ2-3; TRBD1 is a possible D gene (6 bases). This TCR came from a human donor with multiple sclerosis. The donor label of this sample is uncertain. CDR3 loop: CSVAEGTSTDTQYF. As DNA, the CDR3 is TGCAGCGTTGCCGAGGGGACAAGCACAGATACGCAGTATTTT.